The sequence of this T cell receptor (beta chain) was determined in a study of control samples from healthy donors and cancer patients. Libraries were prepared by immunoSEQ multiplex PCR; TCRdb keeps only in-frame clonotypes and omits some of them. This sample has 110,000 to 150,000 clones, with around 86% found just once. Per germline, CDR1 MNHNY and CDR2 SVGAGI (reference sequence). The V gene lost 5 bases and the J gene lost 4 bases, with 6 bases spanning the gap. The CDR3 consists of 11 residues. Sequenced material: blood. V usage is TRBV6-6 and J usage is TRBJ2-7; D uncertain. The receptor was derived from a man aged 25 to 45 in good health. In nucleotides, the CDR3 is TGTGCCAGCAGTCTATTGTACGAGCAGTACTTC. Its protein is CASSLLYEQYF.